These 17 T cell receptor beta chains originate from one sample sequenced in a study of regulatory dendritic cells for organ transplantation. Data came from immunoSEQ multiplex PCR; TCRdb stores just in-frame clones and leaves some out. The sample gives 22,000 or so clones, 74% of which show up once; 0.92% is in the top ten. The specimen sequenced was memory CD4+ T cells from blood. Subset described: CD45RO+ memory T cells. The origin of the receptors is a human donor in good health.

This clone was found once. V gene TRBV14 combines with J gene TRBJ2-4, with 7 positions matching TRBD2. The CDR3 spans 14 residues. Germline V gene lookup returns CDR1 SGHDN and CDR2 FVKESK. The junction had 3 bases not matched to a gene; V was cut back by 3 bases and J by 4 bases. Written as DNA, the CDR3 is TGTGCCAGCAGCCAGGCTAGCGGAAAAAACATTCAGTACTTC. Translated: CASSQASGKNIQYF.

CDR3 sequence (DNA): TGCGCCAGCAGCTTGGCCGACCAGGATTCACCCCTCCACTTT. It codes for CASSLADQDSPLHF. The rearrangement uses TRBV5-1 and TRBJ1-6; D uncertain. Germline V gene data show CDR1 as SGHRS and CDR2 as YFSETQ. Trimming took off 0 bases at V and 8 bases at J, with 9 bases between the two ends. This CDR3 contains 14 residues.

The rearrangement links TRBV7-2 to TRBJ2-7, with 7 nucleotides matching TRBD1. The germline V gene encodes CDR1 SGHTA and CDR2 FQGNSA. V was clipped by 2 bases and J by 4 bases; unmatched bases: 5. This CDR3 contains 14 residues. The CDR3 nucleotides read TGTGCCAGCAGCTTAACCGCCAGGGGGTACGAGCAGTACTTC. Protein: CASSLTARGYEQYF.

J is TRBJ2-5 and V is TRBV2; maybe TRBD1 (6 bases). V lost 7 bases and J 2 bases, leaving 11 bases between the germline ends. Germline V gene sequence: CDR1 SNHLY, CDR2 FYNNEI. The CDR3 has 13 amino acids. CDR3: CASKIQGQETQYF. CDR3 sequence (DNA): TGTGCCAGCAAGATACAGGGTCAAGAGACCCAGTACTTC.

The rearrangement links TRBV9 to TRBJ2-1; D is possibly TRBD1 (6 bases). The length of the CDR3 is 13 residues. V dropped 3 bases and J dropped 6 bases, with 10 bases sitting between them. Germline V gene sequence: CDR1 SGDLS, CDR2 YYNGEE. The CDR3 sequence: CASSGIQGNEQFF. CDR3 bases: TGTGCCAGCAGCGGAATACAGGGCAATGAGCAGTTCTTC.

The genes are TRBV5-1 and TRBJ2-7, with TRBD1 as a possible D gene (6 bases). This CDR3 has 14 amino acids. V lost 3 bases, J lost 3 bases, and 13 bases lay in between. Per the germline V gene, CDR1 is SGHRS and CDR2 is YFSETQ. Here the CDR3 reads CASSSGVDFYEQYF. The CDR3, as DNA: TGCGCCAGCAGCTCAGGGGTGGATTTCTACGAGCAGTACTTC. The variable domain in full, completed from reference TRBV5-1 and TRBJ2-7, reads KAGVTQTPRYLIKTRGQQVTLSCSPISGHRSVSWYQQTPGQGLQFLFEYFSETQRNKGNFPGRFSGRQFSNSRSEMNVSTLELGDSALYLCASSSGVDFYEQYFGPGTRLTVT.

A single count supports this clone. This chain connects TRBV28 to TRBJ1-4, with a weak D call TRBD1 (5 bases). Germline CDR1 reads MDHEN; CDR2 reads SYDVKM. V was shortened by 7 bases and J by 0 bases, with 15 bases between the two germline ends. This CDR3 is 16 amino acids long. This CDR3 is CASTSRRGATNEKLFF. CDR3 nucleotides: TGTGCCAGCACCTCCCGGCGGGGGGCAACTAATGAAAAACTGTTTTTT.

In regard to this clone: An end of the junction does not agree with germline; a read error may underlie this. This chain uses TRBV11-2 with TRBJ1-4; D may be TRBD1 (6 bases). CDR1 and CDR2 from the germline V gene are SGHAT and FQNNGV. The CDR3 has 14 amino acids. The CDR3 is CASTLGTPNEKLFF. The CDR3 nucleotides read TGTGCCAGCACCTTAGGGACACCAAATGAAAAACTGTTTTTT.

The rearrangement links TRBV6-5 to TRBJ1-2; possible D gene TRBD1, 5 bases. V lost 6 bases, J lost 4 bases, and 15 bases lay in between. Germline V gene sequence: CDR1 MNHEY, CDR2 SVGAGI. This CDR3 has 14 amino acids. CDR3 in DNA: TGTGCCAGCAGCCCCGCAGGGTATCTCTATGGCTACACCTTC. Its protein product is CASSPAGYLYGYTF.

This clone was recorded once. V usage is TRBV6-5 and J usage is TRBJ1-5; possibly TRBD1 for D (5 bases). This CDR3 has 14 residues. Per the germline V gene, CDR1 is MNHEY and CDR2 is SVGAGI. V shed 6 bases and J shed 4 bases, with 13 bases lying between them. CDR3 region: CASRPDSKNQPQHF. CDR3 DNA: TGTGCCAGCAGGCCTGACAGTAAGAATCAGCCCCAGCATTTT.

CDR3 region: CATSRDKRQGEKLFF. The CDR3 DNA follows: TGTGCCACCAGCAGAGATAAAAGGCAGGGAGAAAAACTGTTTTTT. The chain links TRBV15 to TRBJ1-4, with TRBD1 as a possible D gene (5 bases). Germline V lookup: CDR1 LNHNV, CDR2 YYDKDF (reference sequence). The V and J ends lost 0 bases and 8 bases respectively, with 13 bases between them. The CDR3 sequence is 15 residues long.

This rearrangement joins TRBV5-1 to TRBJ1-5, with D tentatively TRBD1 (5 bases). Trimming stripped 0 bases from V and 2 bases from J, with 12 bases between. The CDR3 consists of 16 residues. Germline V gene lookup returns CDR1 SGHRS and CDR2 YFSETQ. The CDR3 spells CASSLGGDMGNQPQHF. CDR3 DNA: TGCGCCAGCAGCTTGGGGGGGGATATGGGCAATCAGCCCCAGCATTTT.

The J gene is TRBJ1-2, the V gene TRBV11-3, with D perhaps TRBD1 (6 bases). Germline loops: CDR1 SGHNT, CDR2 YENEEA. This CDR3 region has 15 residues. V was shortened by 5 bases and J by 2 bases, with 15 bases between the two germline ends. The chain's CDR3 is CASSPSWGLNYGYTF. In DNA, the CDR3 is TGTGCCAGCAGCCCAAGCTGGGGGCTGAACTATGGCTACACCTTC.

J is TRBJ2-5 and V is TRBV6-6, with 8 positions matching TRBD2. Unmatched junction bases numbered 6, after V lost 0 bases and J lost 6 bases. Germline V gene sequence: CDR1 MNHNY, CDR2 SVGAGI (reference sequence). There are 15 residues in the CDR3. The DNA of the CDR3 is TGTGCCAGCAGTTACTCTAGCGGGGCCCAGAAGACCCAGTACTTC. It encodes CASSYSSGAQKTQYF.

This clone was detected only a few times. The chain employs TRBV5-1 and TRBJ1-1, with D maybe TRBD1 (6 bases). The germline CDR1 and CDR2 sequences are SGHRS and YFSETQ. V was cut by 4 bases and J by 1 base, with 8 bases left in between. The CDR3 runs 13 residues. CDR3 in amino acids: CASSKDRNTEAFF. DNA for the CDR3: TGCGCCAGCAGCAAGGACAGGAACACTGAAGCTTTCTTT.

The V gene is TRBV7-8, the J gene TRBJ1-2; D gene uncertain. Germline V gives CDR1 SGHVS, CDR2 FQNEAQ. CDR3 length equals 14 residues. The V gene lost 1 base and the J gene lost 7 bases, with 13 bases spanning the gap. This chain's CDR3 is CASSLDDGVSGYTF. The CDR3, as DNA: TGTGCCAGCAGCTTAGATGACGGGGTTTCTGGCTACACCTTC.

A remark on this clone: At one end, the junction sequence differs from germline, possibly due to a read error. The sample carries other DNA sequences with the same CDR3. The rearrangement joins TRBV6-6 to TRBJ2-7; a weak D match, TRBD1 (5 bases). This CDR3 is 16 amino acids long. Germline V gives CDR1 MNHNY, CDR2 SVGAGI (reference sequence). The CDR3 loop reads CASSYGEHRTFYEQYF. In DNA, the CDR3 is TGCGCCAGCAGTTACGGAGAACACAGGACCTTTTACGAGCAGTACTTC.